The 21 T cell receptor beta chains below were found in one sample sequenced in a study of cytomegalovirus exposure and HLA in healthy donors. The PCR employed 60 Vbeta primers together with 13 Jbeta primers. The table came from immunoSEQ multiplex PCR; TCRdb's copy has only in-frame clones and leaves some out. The sample contains roughly 100,000 clones, about three quarters of which appear only once. Sequenced input: PBMCs. These receptors all stem from a man aged 40-50 years in good health and CMV-seronegative.

This clone turned up a few times. The CDR3 coding sequence is TGTGCCAGCAGTCCGGACAGACTCTTCTACGAGCAGTACTTC. It specifies CASSPDRLFYEQYF. This chain uses TRBV2 with TRBJ2-7; possibly TRBD1 for D (6 bases). The CDR3 contains 14 residues. Germline CDR1 and CDR2: SNHLY and FYNNEI. V gave up 5 bases and J gave up 3 bases, with 14 bases separating them. Looking up the rest from reference TRBV2 and TRBJ2-7 gives the full variable domain: EPEVTQTPSHQVTQMGQEVILRCVPISNHLYFYWYRQILGQKVEFLVSFYNNEISEKSEIFDDQFSVERPDGSNFTLKIRSTKLEDSAMYFCASSPDRLFYEQYFGPGTRLTVT.

The rearrangement uses TRBV7-2 and TRBJ2-2, with D possibly TRBD2 on 6 matching bases. V gave up 5 bases and J gave up 7 bases, with 17 bases separating them. The germline V gene encodes CDR1 SGHTA and CDR2 FQGNSA. This CDR3 has 15 amino acids. CDR3 sequence reads: CASSPLLPGSGELFF. In nucleotides, the CDR3 is TGTGCCAGCAGCCCACTATTGCCCGGGAGCGGGGAGCTGTTTTTT.

The chain's CDR3 is CASSRTGEEPQHF. The CDR3 DNA reads as TGCGCCAGCAGCCGGACAGGGGAGGAGCCCCAGCATTTT. The chain uses TRBV5-1 and TRBJ1-5; 9 nucleotides align to TRBD1. Germline assignment: CDR1 SGHRS and CDR2 YFSETQ. The CDR3 contains 13 residues. V lost 4 bases and J lost 8; bases outside the gene matches: 4.

The rearrangement uses TRBV7-9 and TRBJ2-7, with 7 bases matching TRBD1. Germline V gene sequence: CDR1 SEHNR, CDR2 FQNEAQ (reference sequence). This CDR3 is 16 amino acids long. Germline trimming cut 1 base from V and 4 bases from J; bases unmatched to any gene: 10. CDR3 DNA sequence: TGTGCCAGCAGCTTAGGAGAGGGGGCGAGGGGATACGAGCAGTACTTC. Translated: CASSLGEGARGYEQYF.

The CDR3 DNA reads as TGTGCCAGCTCGGTGGACGGGACAGGGAAACAGCCCCAGCATTTT. Its translation is CASSVDGTGKQPQHF. The chain joins TRBV6-5 to TRBJ1-5; 9 bases line up with TRBD1. Germline CDR1 and CDR2: MNHEY and SVGAGI. This CDR3 has 15 amino acids. V lost 8 bases, J lost 7 bases, and 12 bases stayed unmatched.

This clone was picked up one time. The chain has TRBV5-8 and TRBJ2-2; D perhaps matches TRBD2 (5 bases). Germline V gives CDR1 SGHTS, CDR2 YDEGEE. The CDR3 runs 16 residues. V was clipped by 6 bases and J by 7 bases, with 22 bases between them. The CDR3 is CASIQRSGKGSGELFF. CDR3 DNA sequence: TGTGCCAGCATCCAACGCTCCGGGAAAGGGAGCGGGGAGCTGTTTTTT.

V gene TRBV27 combines with J gene TRBJ1-6; 7 bases line up with TRBD1. The V gene's germline CDR1 is MNHEY and CDR2 SMNVEV (reference sequence). Trimming cost V 6 bases and J 7 bases; bases outside gene matches: 9. This CDR3 comprises 15 residues. CDR3 in amino acids: CASSPGAGGNSPLHF. Here the CDR3 DNA reads TGTGCCAGCAGCCCAGGTGCAGGGGGAAATTCACCCCTCCACTTT.

The rearrangement joins TRBV5-1 to TRBJ2-3, with D perhaps matching TRBD2 (7 bases). Trimming pared 0 bases from V and 2 bases from J, leaving 13 bases between. Germline loops: CDR1 SGHRS, CDR2 YFSETQ. The CDR3 extends over 16 amino acids. The CDR3 protein is CASSLVAGAITDTQYF. The CDR3 DNA sequence: TGCGCCAGCAGCTTGGTGGCGGGGGCAATCACAGATACGCAGTATTTT.

This clone turned up a few times. The rearrangement uses TRBV2 and TRBJ2-5; TRBD2 agrees at 8 bases. Germline V gene lookup returns CDR1 SNHLY and CDR2 FYNNEI. V gave up 9 bases and J gave up 5 bases; unmatched junction bases: 5. This CDR3 is built from 12 residues. CDR3 protein: CARRGGVETQYF. CDR3 in DNA: TGTGCCAGACGGGGGGGCGTGGAGACCCAGTACTTC.

CDR3: CASSSFYRVGFPDTQYF. DNA for the CDR3: TGTGCCAGCAGCTCTTTCTACAGGGTTGGGTTCCCAGATACGCAGTATTTT. The V and J genes are TRBV5-8 and TRBJ2-3; a weak D match, TRBD1 (6 bases). V shed 3 bases and J shed 4 bases, with 21 bases lying between them. The CDR3 totals 17 residues. Germline V gene data show CDR1 as SGHTS and CDR2 as YDEGEE.

DNA of the CDR3: TGTGCCAGCAGTCCGAGCCGGGACAGGGGGCTAGATGAGCAGTTCTTC. Translating it yields CASSPSRDRGLDEQFF. The chain recombines TRBV6-6 with TRBJ2-1; 12 positions agree with TRBD1. Germline lookup yields CDR1 MNHNY and CDR2 SVGAGI (reference sequence). This CDR3 is 16 amino acids long. Trimming at V came to 5 bases and at J to 8 bases, leaving 10 bases not matched to a gene.

The rearrangement links TRBV4-2 to TRBJ2-6; 9 bases agree with TRBD1. V dropped 2 bases and J dropped 0; count of bases not matched to a gene: 11. The V gene's germline CDR1 is LGHNA and CDR2 YNFKEQ. The CDR3 has 20 amino acids. The CDR3 DNA reads as TGTGCCAGCAGCCAACTGGTTTCGGGACAGGGCCACTCTGGGGCCAACGTCCTGACTTTC. Translation: CASSQLVSGQGHSGANVLTF.

The rearrangement uses TRBV5-4 and TRBJ2-1, with a weak D call TRBD2 (7 bases). Trimming cost V 7 bases and J 7 bases, with 21 bases left between them. This CDR3 spans 15 amino acids. CDR1 and CDR2 from the germline V gene are SGHNT and YYREEE (reference sequence). The CDR3 DNA follows: TGTGCCAGCCGCATCGGTGGGGGGGCTCGGAATGAGCAGTTCTTC. Protein sequence: CASRIGGGARNEQFF.

This clone was recorded a few times. The rearrangement joins TRBV5-8 to TRBJ1-2; 7 positions match TRBD1. The V gene's germline CDR1 is SGHTS and CDR2 YDEGEE. The CDR3 is made up of 17 amino acids. With 4 bases clipped from V and 2 bases from J, the junction kept 14 bases outside the gene matches. The CDR3 sequence is CASSPWTGETTNYGYTF. The CDR3, as DNA: TGTGCCAGCAGCCCATGGACAGGAGAGACGACGAACTATGGCTACACCTTC.

This rearrangement joins TRBV5-3 to TRBJ1-3; D is uncertain. TRBV5-3 is an ORF, with its function uncertain. CDR3 length: 19 amino acids. V was clipped by 4 bases and J by 8 bases, with 31 bases between them. In DNA, the CDR3 is TGTGCCAGAAGCCTGGATAGAGGCACTCACGCTCTGATTGACCACACCATATATTTT. This gives the protein CARSLDRGTHALIDHTIYF.

The CDR3 spells CASSLGLPGEQYF. The CDR3 DNA is TGTGCCAGCAGCTTAGGTCTCCCCGGGGAGCAGTACTTC. This rearrangement joins TRBV11-2 to TRBJ2-7; D unresolved. The CDR3 has 13 amino acids. V was pared by 1 base and J by 7 bases, with 11 bases between. Germline values: CDR1 SGHAT, CDR2 FQNNGV. The variable domain in full, with the rest retrieved from reference TRBV11-2 and TRBJ2-7, is EAGVAQSPRYKIIEKRQSVAFWCNPISGHATLYWYQQILGQGPKLLIQFQNNGVVDDSQLPKDRFSAERLKGVDSTLKIQPAKLEDSAVYLCASSLGLPGEQYFGPGTRLTVT.

This clone showed up just a few times. V and J are TRBV25-1 and TRBJ2-5, with 10 bases fitting TRBD2. Looked up from germline, CDR1 is MGHDK and CDR2 is SYGVNS. The CDR3 covers 14 residues. The V and J ends lost 6 bases and 2 bases, in that order; junction bases with no gene match: 3. CDR3 protein: CASRLAGTQETQYF. The CDR3 coding sequence is TGTGCCAGCAGACTAGCGGGGACACAAGAGACCCAGTACTTC. Drawing the rest from reference TRBV25-1 and TRBJ2-5, the complete variable domain is EADIYQTPRYLVIGTGKKITLECSQTMGHDKMYWYQQDPGMELHLIHYSYGVNSTEKGDLSSESTVSRIRTEHFPLTLESARPSHTSQYLCASRLAGTQETQYFGPGTRLLVL.

The chain couples TRBV6-5 to TRBJ2-1; a weak D match, TRBD1 (5 bases). Germline CDR1 MNHEY, CDR2 SVGAGI. V was trimmed by 8 bases and J by 5 bases, leaving 10 bases between them. The CDR3 extends over 12 amino acids. In DNA, the CDR3 is TGTGCCAGCGAATCAGGGAACAATGAGCAGTTCTTC. Amino acids: CASESGNNEQFF.

The rearrangement uses TRBV5-1 and TRBJ1-6; a weak D match, TRBD1 (6 bases). CDR1 SGHRS and CDR2 YFSETQ come from the germline V gene. The V end lost 2 bases, the J end lost 6 bases, and 18 bases lay between the germline ends. The length of the CDR3 is 17 residues. CDR3 loop: CASSFFPRTAANSPLHF. As DNA, the CDR3 is TGCGCCAGCAGCTTTTTCCCCCGGACAGCAGCTAATTCACCCCTCCACTTT.

The chain combines TRBV7-2 with TRBJ1-3; 7 bases match TRBD1. Germline CDR1 SGHTA, CDR2 FQGNSA. CDR3 size: 16 residues. V lost 5 bases to trimming and J lost 1 base; unmatched junction nucleotides: 8. The CDR3 region is CASSRTQGFSGNTIYF. Written as DNA, the CDR3 is TGTGCCAGCAGCCGGACACAGGGGTTTTCTGGAAACACCATATATTTT.

The CDR3 DNA reads as TGTGCCAGCAGTGAAGAGGTTTTTGCACAGTACGAGCAGTACTTC. This sequence encodes CASSEEVFAQYEQYF. The J gene is TRBJ2-7, the V gene TRBV6-1; D is unclear. CDR1 and CDR2 from the germline V gene are MNHNS and SASEGT. Trimming took 1 base from V and 4 from J, leaving 14 bases between them. The CDR3 loop spans 15 amino acids.